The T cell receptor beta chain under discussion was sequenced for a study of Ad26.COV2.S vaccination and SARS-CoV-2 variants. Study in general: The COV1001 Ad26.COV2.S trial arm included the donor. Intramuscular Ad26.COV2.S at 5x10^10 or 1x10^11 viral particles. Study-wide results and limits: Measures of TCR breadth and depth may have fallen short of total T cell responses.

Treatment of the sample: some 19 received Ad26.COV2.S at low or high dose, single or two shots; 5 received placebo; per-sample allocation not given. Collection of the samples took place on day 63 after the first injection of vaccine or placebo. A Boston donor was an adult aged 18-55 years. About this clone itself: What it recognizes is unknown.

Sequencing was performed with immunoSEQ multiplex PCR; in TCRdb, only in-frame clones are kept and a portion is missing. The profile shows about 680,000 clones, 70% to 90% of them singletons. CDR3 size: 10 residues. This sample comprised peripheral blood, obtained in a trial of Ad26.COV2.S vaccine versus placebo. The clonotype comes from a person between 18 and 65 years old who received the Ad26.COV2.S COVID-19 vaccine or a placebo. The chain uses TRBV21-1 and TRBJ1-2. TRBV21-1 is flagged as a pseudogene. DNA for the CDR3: TGTGCCAGCATCGGGGTTAGCTACACCTTC. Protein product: CASIGVSYTF.